This entry is about one TCR beta chain. This entry belongs to a study of cytomegalovirus exposure and HLA in healthy donors. The primer mix had 60 Vbeta and 13 Jbeta primers. Here immunoSEQ multiplex PCR was the method, and the copy in TCRdb shows in-frame clones only, minus some. The sample records roughly 100,000 clones, approximately 80% being singletons. Per the germline V gene, CDR1 is SSHAT and CDR2 is FNYEAQ (reference sequence). The CDR3 length is 16 residues. After removal of 1 base from V and 4 bases from J, the junction contained 6 bases not matched to a gene. The sequence was collected from a woman aged 60-75 years in good health and CMV-seronegative. Sequencing used PBMCs. V and J are TRBV7-7 and TRBJ2-3, with 9 nucleotides matching TRBD1. Here the CDR3 DNA reads TGTGCCAGCAGCTTAGGAGAGGGACAGGGTGCAGATACGCAGTATTTT. It specifies CASSLGEGQGADTQYF.